Described below is a single TCR beta chain sequence and its context. No antigen is known for it. J was trimmed by 5 bases and V by 5 bases; bases with no gene match: 10. The germline V gene encodes CDR1 LNHDA and CDR2 SQIVND (reference sequence). The CDR3 is made up of 16 amino acids. This sample is drawn from a study of memory CD4+ T cells and cytomegalovirus serostatus. The overall study: Donors were healthy Belgian adults, several CMV seropositive and roughly 25 seronegative. General study results and limits: Each of some 67 CMV-associated TCRbeta sequences occurred in one to five individuals. CMV serostatus prediction reached median AUC roughly 0.95, or 0.91 with US-trained model.

Clones were sequenced by immunoSEQ multiplex PCR, and TCRdb holds only the in-frame ones, with some missing. The sample has around 26,000 clones; more than 70% are singletons. The sort gate was single viable CD3+CD4+CD8-CD45RO+ cells for memory CD4+ T cells. The sequenced sample consisted of memory CD4+ T cells from blood. V and J are TRBV19 and TRBJ2-3; TRBD2 agrees at 10 bases. The sequence was collected from an adult in good health and CMV-seronegative. CDR3 loop: CASSPRTSGNRDTQYF. The CDR3 bases are TGTGCCAGTAGTCCGCGGACTAGCGGAAATAGAGATACGCAGTATTTT. Full variable domain (rest looked up from reference TRBV19 and TRBJ2-3): DGGITQSPKYLFRKEGQNVTLSCEQNLNHDAMYWYRQDPGQGLRLIYYSQIVNDFQKGDIAEGYSVSREKKESFPLTVTSAQKNPTAFYLCASSPRTSGNRDTQYFGPGTRLTVL.